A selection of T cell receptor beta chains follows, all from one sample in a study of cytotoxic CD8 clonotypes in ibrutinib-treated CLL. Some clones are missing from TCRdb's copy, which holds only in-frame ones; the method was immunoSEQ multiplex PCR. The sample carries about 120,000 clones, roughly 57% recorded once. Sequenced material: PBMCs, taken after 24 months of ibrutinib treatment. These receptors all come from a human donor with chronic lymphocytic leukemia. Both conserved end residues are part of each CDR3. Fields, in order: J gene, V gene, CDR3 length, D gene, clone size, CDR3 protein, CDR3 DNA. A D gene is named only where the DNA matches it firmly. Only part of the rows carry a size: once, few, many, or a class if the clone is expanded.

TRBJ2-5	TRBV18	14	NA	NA	CASSRSSAQETQYF	TGTGCCAGCTCACGGTCCAGCGCCCAAGAGACCCAGTACTTC
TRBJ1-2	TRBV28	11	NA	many	CASSFKKGYTF	TGTGCCAGCAGTTTTAAGAAGGGCTACACCTTC
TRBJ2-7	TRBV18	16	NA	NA	CASSPVRGDNSYEQYF	TGTGCCAGCTCACCAGTAAGGGGGGATAACTCCTACGAGCAGTACTTC
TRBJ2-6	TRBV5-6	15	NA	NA	CASSPGAGGANVLTF	TGTGCCAGCAGCCCAGGGGCTGGCGGGGCCAACGTCCTGACTTTC
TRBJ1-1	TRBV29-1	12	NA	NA	CSARGAITEAFF	TGCAGCGCTCGGGGGGCAATCACTGAAGCTTTCTTT
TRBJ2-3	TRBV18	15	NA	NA	CASSPMVGPTDTQYF	TGTGCCAGCTCACCGATGGTGGGGCCTACAGATACGCAGTATTTT
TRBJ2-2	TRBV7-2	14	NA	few	CASSGGSWAGELFF	TGTGCCAGCAGCGGCGGCTCTTGGGCCGGGGAGCTGTTTTTT
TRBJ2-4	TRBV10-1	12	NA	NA	CASPGAGNIQYF	TGCGCCAGCCCAGGGGCGGGAAACATTCAGTACTTC
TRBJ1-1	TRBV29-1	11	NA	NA	CSPRWGTEAFF	TGCAGCCCGCGGTGGGGCACTGAAGCTTTCTTT
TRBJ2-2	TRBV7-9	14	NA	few	CASSFSGNTGELFF	TGTGCCAGCAGCTTTTCCGGGAACACCGGGGAGCTGTTTTTT
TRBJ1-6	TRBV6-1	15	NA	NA	CASTEAWRTFSPLHF	TGTGCCAGCACCGAGGCGTGGCGGACATTCTCACCCCTCCACTTT
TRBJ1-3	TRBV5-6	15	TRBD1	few	CASSVPTGLGNTIYF	TGTGCCAGCAGCGTACCGACAGGGCTTGGAAACACCATATATTTT
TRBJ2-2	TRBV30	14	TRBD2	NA	CAWSVPGRPGELFF	TGTGCCTGGAGTGTACCCGGGAGGCCCGGGGAGCTGTTTTTT
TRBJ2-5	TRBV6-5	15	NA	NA	CASSYGVSSKETQYF	TGTGCCAGCAGTTACGGGGTCAGTTCCAAGGAGACCCAGTACTTC
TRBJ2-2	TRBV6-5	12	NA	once	CASSYRAGELFF	TGTGCCAGCAGTTATCGGGCCGGGGAGCTGTTTTTT